A selection of T cell receptor beta chains follows, all from one sample in a study of T cell repertoires in cytomegalovirus infection. These receptors' antigens are unknown. MiXCR, run by TCRdb on the reads, gives a single entry per CDR3 protein. In the table there are 100,000 or so distinct CDR3 sequences, approximately 45% of which are singletons. Material: CD8+ T cells from cultured PBMCs, obtained from culture after CMV antigen stimulation. Source of these receptors: a human donor in good health (CMV status not recorded). Some clones in this sample may be carry-over from other donors' samples. Each CDR3 is given with its conserved first and last residue. D genes are given only for firm matches. Clone size is stated in some rows and not others, as once, few, many or a class when expanded.

size | J | V | D | CDR3 | DNA
once | TRBJ1-2 | TRBV12-3/TRBV12-4 | - | CASRLTGNYGYTF | TGTGCCAGCAGGTTAACAGGGAACTATGGCTACACCTTC
many | TRBJ1-1 | TRBV6-5 | - | CASSYSAENTEAFF | TGTGCCAGCAGTTACTCGGCCGAGAACACTGAAGCTTTCTTT
many | TRBJ1-6 | TRBV9 | - | CASSVGLLNNSPLHF | TGTGCCAGCAGCGTAGGTCTCCTAAATAATTCACCCCTCCACTTT
- | TRBJ1-1 | TRBV14 | - | CASSQVGEAEAFF | TGTGCCAGCAGCCAAGTTGGGGAAGCTGAAGCTTTCTTT
- | TRBJ2-5 | TRBV7-6 | - | CASSLGPRREETQYF | TGTGCCAGCAGCCTGGGACCCCGGCGGGAAGAGACCCAGTACTTC
- | TRBJ1-5 | TRBV6-8 | - | CASGPRNQPQHF | TGTGCCAGCGGACCGAGGAATCAGCCCCAGCATTTT
- | TRBJ2-6 | TRBV7-3 | - | CASSLTQGSGANVLTF | TGTGCCAGCAGCTTAACCCAGGGCTCTGGGGCCAACGTCCTGACTTTC
- | TRBJ1-2 | TRBV7-3 | TRBD1 | CASSQGGQDYTF | TGTGCCAGCAGCCAGGGGGGACAGGACTACACCTTC
- | TRBJ1-5 | TRBV2 | - | CASSLAQGSQPQHF | TGTGCCAGCAGCTTAGCGCAAGGTAGTCAGCCCCAGCATTTT
- | TRBJ1-1 | TRBV27 | TRBD1 | CASRPGQRSLTGAFF | TGTGCCAGCAGGCCGGGACAGAGATCTCTTACCGGAGCTTTCTTT
- | TRBJ2-1 | TRBV7-6 | - | CASSPPGPSYNEQFF | TGTGCCAGCAGCCCACCAGGGCCTTCCTACAATGAGCAGTTCTTC
- | TRBJ1-1 | TRBV7-2 | - | CASSFIFPTAEAFF | TGTGCCAGCAGCTTTATTTTCCCTACCGCTGAAGCTTTCTTT
- | TRBJ2-7 | TRBV24-1 | - | CATSDPDANSYEQYF | TGTGCCACCAGTGACCCTGACGCAAACTCCTACGAGCAGTACTTC
- | TRBJ1-2 | TRBV5-1 | - | CASSLEGGTINYGYTF | TGCGCCAGCAGCTTGGAGGGGGGGACGATTAACTATGGCTACACCTTC
medium-sized | TRBJ1-5 | TRBV12-3/TRBV12-4 | - | CASSYLLGQPQHF | TGTGCCAGCAGTTACCTGTTGGGTCAGCCCCAGCATTTT
- | TRBJ2-7 | TRBV7-9 | - | CASSARFHEQYF | TGTGCCAGCAGCGCCCGCTTCCACGAGCAGTACTTC
few | TRBJ2-7 | TRBV24-1 | - | CATRGSGPTYEQYF | TGTGCCACCAGGGGATCGGGGCCGACCTACGAGCAGTACTTC
few | TRBJ1-6 | TRBV13 | TRBD1 | CASSLNGQGAIGNSPLHF | TGTGCCAGCAGCTTAAACGGACAGGGGGCTATAGGAAATTCACCCCTCCACTTT
many | TRBJ2-3 | TRBV5-6 | TRBD2 | CASSPPRGTSAISTDTQYF | TGTGCCAGCAGCCCACCGCGGGGGACTAGCGCCATTAGCACAGATACGCAGTATTTT
- | TRBJ2-1 | TRBV2 | - | CVNIAWGAVDEQFF | TGTGTCAATATTGCGTGGGGCGCGGTTGATGAGCAGTTCTTC
- | TRBJ2-1 | TRBV7-9 | - | CASSPGDGLSSSYNEQFF | TGTGCCAGCAGCCCAGGGGACGGGCTCTCCAGCTCCTACAATGAGCAGTTCTTC
- | TRBJ2-7 | TRBV5-4 | - | CASSLADSAYEQYF | TGTGCCAGCAGCTTGGCGGACAGTGCCTACGAGCAGTACTTC
few | TRBJ2-3 | TRBV28 | - | CASSLLPGLDTQYF | TGTGCCAGCAGTTTACTGCCGGGATTGGATACGCAGTATTTT
few | TRBJ2-7 | TRBV19 | - | CASAVRGNSYEQYF | TGTGCCAGTGCGGTACGGGGAAACTCCTACGAGCAGTACTTC
few | TRBJ1-2 | TRBV12-3/TRBV12-4 | - | CASSFGLYNYGYTF | TGTGCCAGCAGTTTTGGACTGTATAACTATGGCTACACCTTC
few | TRBJ2-3 | TRBV28 | TRBD2 | CASSLRLGLAGERTDTQYF | TGTGCCAGCAGTCTCCGTTTGGGACTAGCGGGGGAGCGCACAGATACGCAGTATTTT
few | TRBJ1-2 | TRBV12-3/TRBV12-4 | TRBD1 | CASSPGTGSVTF | TGTGCCAGCAGTCCCGGGACAGGGTCCGTCACCTTC
- | TRBJ2-3 | TRBV7-2 | - | CASSLEVRSTDTQYF | TGTGCCAGCAGCTTAGAGGTCAGGTCCACAGATACGCAGTATTTT
few | TRBJ1-1 | TRBV28 | TRBD1 | CASSSQTGWKGAFF | TGTGCCAGCAGTTCACAGACAGGGTGGAAGGGAGCTTTCTTT
few | TRBJ2-7 | TRBV12-3/TRBV12-4 | - | CASSPTRVPDEQYF | TGTGCCAGCAGCCCTACCAGGGTCCCCGACGAGCAGTACTTC
many | TRBJ2-7 | TRBV7-6 | TRBD2 | CASSSLAGGTVEQYF | TGTGCCAGCAGCTCTTTAGCGGGGGGGACGGTAGAGCAGTACTTC
few | TRBJ1-1 | TRBV19 | - | CASSGPTEGDTEAFF | TGTGCCAGTAGTGGGCCAACCGAGGGGGACACTGAAGCTTTCTTT
many | TRBJ2-3 | TRBV7-9 | - | CASSLGGRNTDTQYF | TGTGCCAGCAGCTTAGGAGGTCGGAACACAGATACGCAGTATTTT
many | TRBJ2-1 | TRBV12-3/TRBV12-4 | TRBD2 | CASTSLAAGSGSEQFF | TGTGCCAGCACCTCCCTAGCGGCGGGGTCTGGCTCTGAGCAGTTCTTC
- | TRBJ1-2 | TRBV19 | - | CASSLILQGYNYGYTF | TGTGCCAGTAGTTTGATCCTCCAGGGGTATAACTATGGCTACACCTTC
- | TRBJ2-7 | TRBV2 | - | CASRPPGGGWFYEQYF | TGTGCCAGCAGGCCACCGGGAGGGGGCTGGTTCTACGAGCAGTACTTC
- | TRBJ2-7 | TRBV7-9 | - | CASSLAAGSEQYF | TGTGCCAGCAGCTTAGCGGCAGGCTCCGAGCAGTACTTC
few | TRBJ2-5 | TRBV4-1 | TRBD1 | CASSADRDRRLRETQYF | TGCGCCAGCAGCGCTGACCGGGACAGAAGACTTCGGGAGACCCAGTACTTC
- | TRBJ2-3 | TRBV12-3/TRBV12-4 | TRBD2 | CASSLGTSTFHTDTQYF | TGTGCCAGCAGTTTAGGGACTAGCACATTCCACACAGATACGCAGTATTTT
- | TRBJ1-1 | TRBV7-4 | - | CASSKGPSLEAFF | TGTGCCAGCAGTAAGGGGCCTAGTCTTGAAGCTTTCTTT
once | TRBJ2-1 | TRBV24-1 | TRBD1 | CATSESDRGLDNEQFF | TGTGCCACCAGTGAGAGCGACAGGGGGCTGGACAATGAGCAGTTCTTC
few | TRBJ2-4 | TRBV28 | - | CASSSPSAYALTKNIQYF | TGTGCCAGCAGTTCCCCGTCAGCCTACGCGCTGACCAAAAACATTCAGTACTTC
few | TRBJ1-2 | TRBV7-9 | TRBD1 | CASSLGTGESYGYTF | TGTGCCAGCAGCCTCGGGACAGGGGAGTCATATGGCTACACCTTC
many | TRBJ2-2 | TRBV7-6 | TRBD2 | CASSLGGGTGELFF | TGTGCCAGCAGCCTGGGGGGGGGCACCGGGGAGCTGTTTTTT
- | TRBJ2-2 | TRBV12-3/TRBV12-4 | - | CASALVGTLFF | TGTGCCAGCGCTTTAGTCGGAACGCTGTTTTTT